These 10 T cell receptor beta chains were all obtained from the same sample, sequenced in a study of cytomegalovirus exposure and HLA in healthy donors. PCR used 60 Vbeta primers and 13 Jbeta primers. Libraries were prepared by immunoSEQ multiplex PCR; TCRdb keeps only in-frame clonotypes and omits some of them. The data contain more than 100,000 clones, around 65% of them singletons. Sequences were obtained from PBMCs. Receptors originate from a woman aged 45-60 years in good health and CMV-seronegative.

The V and J genes are TRBV11-3 and TRBJ1-2; D is unresolved. CDR1 SGHNT and CDR2 YENEEA come from the germline V gene. V was cut by 0 bases and J by 4 bases, with 3 bases left in between. There are 12 residues in the CDR3. The DNA for the CDR3 is TGTGCCAGCAGCTTAGACTTCTATGGCTACACCTTC. Its translation: CASSLDFYGYTF.

This clone was observed a handful of times. J is TRBJ2-3 and V is TRBV15, with no clear D. Per the germline V gene, CDR1 is LNHNV and CDR2 is YYDKDF (reference sequence). The CDR3 is 14 residues long. Trimming cost V 4 bases and J 3 bases, with 11 bases left between them. Here the CDR3 reads CATSTTALTDTQYF. The CDR3 coding sequence is TGTGCCACCAGCACCACCGCACTTACAGATACGCAGTATTTT.

The rearrangement uses TRBV4-2 and TRBJ1-4; 8 bases match TRBD1. With 2 bases clipped from V and 7 bases from J, the junction kept 9 bases outside the gene matches. The CDR3 is 16 residues long. Germline loops: CDR1 LGHNA, CDR2 YNFKEQ. The CDR3 nucleotides read TGTGCCAGCAGCCAAATGACAGGGGAAGGGGGTGAAAAACTGTTTTTT. Encoded protein: CASSQMTGEGGEKLFF.

This chain joins TRBV15 and TRBJ2-7, with 8 nucleotides matching TRBD1. Germline CDR1 reads LNHNV; CDR2 reads YYDKDF (reference sequence). V was clipped by 0 bases and J by 7 bases; unmatched bases: 8. The CDR3 spans 15 residues. As DNA, the CDR3 is TGTGCCACCAGCAGAGATTGGACAGGGAAGGTAGAGCAGTACTTC. Translating gives CATSRDWTGKVEQYF.

This chain joins TRBV29-1 and TRBJ2-7; TRBD2 aligns across 12 bases. V was clipped by 1 base and J by 5 bases; unmatched bases: 3. There are 14 residues in the CDR3. Germline V gives CDR1 SQVTM, CDR2 ANQGSEA. The CDR3 DNA sequence: TGCAGCGTTGAAGGACTAGCGGGGGCCGACGAGCAGTACTTC. Amino acid sequence: CSVEGLAGADEQYF.

This chain joins TRBV6-1 and TRBJ2-1; tentative D call: TRBD1 (6 bases). The CDR3 is 13 residues long. The V gene lost 6 bases and the J gene lost 9 bases, with 15 bases spanning the gap. Germline V gives CDR1 MNHNS, CDR2 SASEGT. CDR3 loop: CASSLQGQGEQFF. CDR3 nucleotide sequence: TGTGCCAGCAGCCTCCAGGGGCAGGGTGAGCAGTTCTTC.

There are a few counts of this clone. The chain recombines TRBV5-1 with TRBJ2-2; 9 bases are a match to TRBD1. Germline loops: CDR1 SGHRS, CDR2 YFSETQ. Trimming removed 5 bases from V and 7 bases from J; junction bases left unmatched: 15. The CDR3 covers 17 residues. In DNA form, the CDR3 reads TGCGCCAGCAGTTTCTTGTGGGACAGGGTAGACCGCGGGGAGCTGTTTTTT. It encodes CASSFLWDRVDRGELFF. The full variable domain, in which reference TRBV5-1 and TRBJ2-2 provide the parts outside the CDR3, is KAGVTQTPRYLIKTRGQQVTLSCSPISGHRSVSWYQQTPGQGLQFLFEYFSETQRNKGNFPGRFSGRQFSNSRSEMNVSTLELGDSALYLCASSFLWDRVDRGELFFGEGSRLTVL.

This chain uses TRBV29-1 with TRBJ2-5, with a weak D call TRBD1 (6 bases). TRBJ2-7 matches the DNA end more closely, so the J call is doubtful. In germline, CDR1 is SQVTM, CDR2 ANQGSEA. This CDR3 region has 12 residues. This chain's CDR3 is CSVDTGTYEQYF. CDR3 bases: TGCAGCGTTGATACAGGGACCTACGAGCAGTACTTC.

This clone was seen more than once but under ten times. The rearrangement joins TRBV5-1 to TRBJ1-2; a possible D gene is TRBD1 (6 bases). Between the trimmed V and J ends, which lost 5 bases and 0 bases, there was a span of 17 bases. CDR1 is SGHRS and CDR2 is YFSETQ in the germline V gene. The CDR3 contains 16 residues. The CDR3 DNA is TGCGCCAGCAGGATTGGAGGGGGGGCTTCTAACTATGGCTACACCTTC. This sequence encodes CASRIGGGASNYGYTF.

The chain has TRBV7-9 and TRBJ2-1, with 9 bases matching TRBD2. The CDR3 spans 15 residues. CDR1 and CDR2 (germline): SEHNR, FQNEAQ (reference sequence). V was clipped by 2 bases and J by 3 bases; unmatched bases: 2. CDR3 residues: CASSLISGSYNEQFF. CDR3 sequence (DNA): TGTGCCAGCAGCTTAATTAGCGGGAGCTACAATGAGCAGTTCTTC. The full variable domain, with the rest looked up from reference TRBV7-9 and TRBJ2-1, is DTGVSQNPRHKITKRGQNVTFRCDPISEHNRLYWYRQTLGQGPEFLTYFQNEAQLEKSRLLSDRFSAERPKGSFSTLEIQRTEQGDSAMYLCASSLISGSYNEQFFGPGTRLTVL.